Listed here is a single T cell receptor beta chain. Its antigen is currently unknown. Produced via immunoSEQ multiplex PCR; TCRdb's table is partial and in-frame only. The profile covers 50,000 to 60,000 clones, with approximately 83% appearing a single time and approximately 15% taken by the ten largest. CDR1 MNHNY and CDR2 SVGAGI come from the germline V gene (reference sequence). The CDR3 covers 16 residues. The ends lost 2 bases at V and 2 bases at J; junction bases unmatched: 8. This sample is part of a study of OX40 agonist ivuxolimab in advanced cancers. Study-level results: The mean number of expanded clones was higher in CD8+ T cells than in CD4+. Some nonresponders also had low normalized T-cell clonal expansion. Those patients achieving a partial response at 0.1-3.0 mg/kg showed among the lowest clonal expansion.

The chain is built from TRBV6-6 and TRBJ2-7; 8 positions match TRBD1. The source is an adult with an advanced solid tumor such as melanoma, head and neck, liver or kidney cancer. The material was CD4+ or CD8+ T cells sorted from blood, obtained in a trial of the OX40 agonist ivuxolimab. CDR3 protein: CASSYRGQGATYEQYF. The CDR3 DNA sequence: TGTGCCAGCAGTTACCGGGGTCAGGGGGCGACCTACGAGCAGTACTTC.